This T cell receptor (beta chain) derives from a study of T cells in tumors after PD-1 blockade. About the research overall: Some patients also took daily vismodegib 150 mg during anti-PD-1 treatment.

Produced via immunoSEQ multiplex PCR; TCRdb's table is partial and in-frame only. The top ten clones hold 4.7% of a sample with about 63,000 clones, 74% of them seen once. Germline V lookup: CDR1 MNHEY, CDR2 SVGAGI. Trimming cost V 2 bases and J 5 bases, with 15 bases left between them. The CDR3 totals 15 residues. The genes are TRBV6-5 and TRBJ1-2; D is perhaps TRBD1 (5 bases). This specimen was PBMCs, taken after anti-PD-1 treatment. This receptor was obtained from a human donor with basal cell carcinoma. In DNA form, the CDR3 reads TGTGCCAGCAGTTACATCCTGGACATCGGTTATGGCTACACCTTC. It encodes CASSYILDIGYGYTF.